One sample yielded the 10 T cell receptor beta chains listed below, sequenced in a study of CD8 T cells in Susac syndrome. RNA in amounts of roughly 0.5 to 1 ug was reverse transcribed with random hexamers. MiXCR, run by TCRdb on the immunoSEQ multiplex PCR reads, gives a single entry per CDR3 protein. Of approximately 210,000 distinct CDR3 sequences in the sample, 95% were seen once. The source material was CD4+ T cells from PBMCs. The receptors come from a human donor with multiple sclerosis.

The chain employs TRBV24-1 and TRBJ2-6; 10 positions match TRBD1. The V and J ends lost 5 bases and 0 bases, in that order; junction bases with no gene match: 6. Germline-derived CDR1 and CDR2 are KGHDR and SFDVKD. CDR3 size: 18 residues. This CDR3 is CATSALTGGSSGANVLTF. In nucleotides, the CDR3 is TGTGCCACCAGTGCCCTGACAGGGGGCAGCTCTGGGGCCAACGTCCTGACTTTC.

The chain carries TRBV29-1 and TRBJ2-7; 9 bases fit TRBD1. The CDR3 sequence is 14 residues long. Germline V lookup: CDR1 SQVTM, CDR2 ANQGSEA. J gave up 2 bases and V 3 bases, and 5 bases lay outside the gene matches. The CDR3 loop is CSVERGQGPYEQYF. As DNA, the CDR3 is TGCAGCGTTGAGAGAGGACAGGGGCCCTACGAGCAGTACTTC.

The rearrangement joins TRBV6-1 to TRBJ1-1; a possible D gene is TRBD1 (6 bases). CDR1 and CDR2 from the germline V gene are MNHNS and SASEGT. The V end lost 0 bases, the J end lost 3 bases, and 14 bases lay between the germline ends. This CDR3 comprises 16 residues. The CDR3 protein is CASSEAGGSRDTEAFF. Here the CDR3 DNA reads TGTGCCAGCAGTGAAGCCGGGGGCAGCCGGGACACTGAAGCTTTCTTT.

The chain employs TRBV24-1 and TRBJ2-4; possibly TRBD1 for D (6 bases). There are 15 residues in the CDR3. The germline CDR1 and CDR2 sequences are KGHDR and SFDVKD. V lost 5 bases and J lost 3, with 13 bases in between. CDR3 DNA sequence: TGTGCCACCAGTGGTTCAGGGGTTGGCAAAAACATTCAGTACTTC. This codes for CATSGSGVGKNIQYF.

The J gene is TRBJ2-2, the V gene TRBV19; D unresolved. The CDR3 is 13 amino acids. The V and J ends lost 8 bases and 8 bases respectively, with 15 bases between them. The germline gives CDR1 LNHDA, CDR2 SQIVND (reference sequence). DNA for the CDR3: TGTGCCAGTGCCGGGCCCTCGTCGGGGGAGCTGTTTTTT. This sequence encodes CASAGPSSGELFF.

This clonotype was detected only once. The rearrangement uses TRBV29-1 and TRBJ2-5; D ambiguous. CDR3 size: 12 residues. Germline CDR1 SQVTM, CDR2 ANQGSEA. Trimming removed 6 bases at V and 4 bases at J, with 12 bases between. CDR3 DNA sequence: TGCAGCGTCGGATCCTCGGGAGAGACCCAGTACTTC. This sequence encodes CSVGSSGETQYF.

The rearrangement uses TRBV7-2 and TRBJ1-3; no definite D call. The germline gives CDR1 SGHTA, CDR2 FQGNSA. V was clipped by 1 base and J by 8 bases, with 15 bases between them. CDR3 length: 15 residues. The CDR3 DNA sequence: TGTGCCAGCAGCTTAGGTCCCCGTGGGTCCGACACCATATATTTT. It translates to CASSLGPRGSDTIYF.

The CDR3 coding sequence is TGCAGTGCCGTTCAAGACAGGGTATGGGGCTACACCTTC. This codes for CSAVQDRVWGYTF. The chain carries TRBV20-1 and TRBJ1-2; the match to TRBD1 covers 7 bases. The length of the CDR3 is 13 residues. Germline values: CDR1 DFQATT, CDR2 SNEGSKA (reference sequence). Unmatched junction bases numbered 12, after V lost 6 bases and J lost 8 bases.

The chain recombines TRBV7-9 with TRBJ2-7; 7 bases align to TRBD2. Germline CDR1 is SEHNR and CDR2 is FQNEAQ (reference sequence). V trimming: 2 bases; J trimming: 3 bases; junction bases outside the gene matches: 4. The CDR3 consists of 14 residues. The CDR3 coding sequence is TGTGCCAGCAGCTTACCGGGAGGTATCTACGAGCAGTACTTC. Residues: CASSLPGGIYEQYF.

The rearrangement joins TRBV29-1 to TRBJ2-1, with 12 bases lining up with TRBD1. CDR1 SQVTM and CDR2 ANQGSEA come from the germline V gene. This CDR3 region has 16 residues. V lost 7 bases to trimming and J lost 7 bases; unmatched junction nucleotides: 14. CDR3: CSALGTGGTGGNEQFF. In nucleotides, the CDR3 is TGCAGCGCCCTCGGGACAGGGGGCACTGGGGGGAATGAGCAGTTCTTC.